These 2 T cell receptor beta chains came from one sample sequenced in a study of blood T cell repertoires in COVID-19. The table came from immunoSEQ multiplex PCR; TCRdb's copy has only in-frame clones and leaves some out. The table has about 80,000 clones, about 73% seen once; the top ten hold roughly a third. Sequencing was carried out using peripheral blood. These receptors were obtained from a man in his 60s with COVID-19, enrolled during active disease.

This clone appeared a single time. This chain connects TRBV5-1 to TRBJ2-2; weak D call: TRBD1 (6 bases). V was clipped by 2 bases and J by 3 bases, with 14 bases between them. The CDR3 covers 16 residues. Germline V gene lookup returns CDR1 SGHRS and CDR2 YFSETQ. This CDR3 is CASSFSTGLDTGELFF. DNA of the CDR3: TGCGCCAGCAGCTTTTCCACAGGGTTGGACACCGGGGAGCTGTTTTTT.

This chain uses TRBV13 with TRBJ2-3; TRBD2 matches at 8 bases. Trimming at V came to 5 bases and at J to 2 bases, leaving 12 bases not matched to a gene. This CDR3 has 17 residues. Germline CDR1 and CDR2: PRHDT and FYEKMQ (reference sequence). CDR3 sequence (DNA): TGTGCCAGCAGCCTCCCGGGACTAGTTACTTTCACAGATACGCAGTATTTT. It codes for CASSLPGLVTFTDTQYF.